These T cell receptor beta chains were read from a single sample in a study of identical twins. From the 5' RACE reads, TCRdb called clonotypes with MiXCR, one entry per CDR3 protein. The sample includes a few hundred thousand distinct CDR3 sequences, approximately 9.6% seen only once; the top ten take 3%. The same data also went into a second study, on yellow fever vaccine responses in identical twins.

Sequenced input: PBMCs. These receptors were taken from a woman between 18 and 29 years old in good health. The CDR3 runs from the conserved cysteine through the conserved F or W. Fields, in order: D gene, V gene, clone size, J gene, CDR3 DNA, CDR3 protein. D genes are given only for firm matches. Some rows have no size entry. The others give once, few or many, or a class for an expanded clone.

D gene: TRBD2
V gene: TRBV27
clone size: many
J gene: TRBJ2-5
CDR3 DNA: TGTGCCAGCAGTTTACGCGCCCGGGTTCTAGCGGGAGGGCCAAGGGAGACCCAGTACTTC
CDR3 protein: CASSLRARVLAGGPRETQYF

D gene: TRBD1
V gene: TRBV24-1
clone size: many
J gene: TRBJ2-7
CDR3 DNA: TGTGCCACCAGTGACCGACAGGGCAACTCCTACGAGCAGTACTTC
CDR3 protein: CATSDRQGNSYEQYF

D gene: .
V gene: TRBV3-1
clone size: many
J gene: TRBJ2-7
CDR3 DNA: TGTGCCAGCAGCCAATCAAGCGAGCAGTACTTC
CDR3 protein: CASSQSSEQYF

D gene: .
V gene: TRBV25-1
clone size: .
J gene: TRBJ2-2
CDR3 DNA: TGTGCCAGCAGTTCGACGAGGTCCACCGGGGAGCTGTTTTTT
CDR3 protein: CASSSTRSTGELFF

D gene: TRBD2
V gene: TRBV20-1
clone size: many
J gene: TRBJ2-5
CDR3 DNA: TGCAGTGCTAGGCCACTACTAGCGGGGGAGGTGGAGACCCAGTACTTC
CDR3 protein: CSARPLLAGEVETQYF

D gene: .
V gene: TRBV5-5
clone size: .
J gene: TRBJ1-2
CDR3 DNA: TGTGCCAGCAGCTTCTCTACCGGGGTGAGCTCTGGCTACACCTTC
CDR3 protein: CASSFSTGVSSGYTF

D gene: TRBD1
V gene: TRBV10-2
clone size: few
J gene: TRBJ2-5
CDR3 DNA: TGCGCCACCTGGACAGGGCGGGAGACCCAGTACTTC
CDR3 protein: CATWTGRETQYF

D gene: .
V gene: TRBV4-3
clone size: .
J gene: TRBJ2-3
CDR3 DNA: TGCGCCAGCAGCCAAGAGCCCCCTTTTGGGTCTAGCACAGATACGCAGTATTTT
CDR3 protein: CASSQEPPFGSSTDTQYF

D gene: .
V gene: TRBV12-3/TRBV12-4
clone size: many
J gene: TRBJ2-2
CDR3 DNA: TGTGCCAGTACCCCCCCGAACACCGGGGAGCTGTTTTTT
CDR3 protein: CASTPPNTGELFF

D gene: .
V gene: TRBV5-1
clone size: .
J gene: TRBJ2-7
CDR3 DNA: TGCGCCAGCAGCCCACAAGTGTTCCCGAGAGTTGAGCAGTACTTC
CDR3 protein: CASSPQVFPRVEQYF

D gene: TRBD1
V gene: TRBV20-1
clone size: few
J gene: TRBJ2-7
CDR3 DNA: TGCAGTTTACCGGACAGGATTACCTACGAGCAGTACTTC
CDR3 protein: CSLPDRITYEQYF

D gene: TRBD1
V gene: TRBV20-1
clone size: few
J gene: TRBJ2-7
CDR3 DNA: TGCAGTGCTAGCTCACAGGGGGTTAACGAGCAGTACTTC
CDR3 protein: CSASSQGVNEQYF

D gene: TRBD1
V gene: TRBV6-4
clone size: .
J gene: TRBJ1-1
CDR3 DNA: TGTGCCAGCAGTGACCTGGATGCCAGGAGGGGGCTAAACACTGAAGCTTTCTTT
CDR3 protein: CASSDLDARRGLNTEAFF

D gene: .
V gene: TRBV6-1
clone size: few
J gene: TRBJ2-6
CDR3 DNA: TGTGCCAGCAGTGCCGGCCCCTCTGGGGCCAACGTCCTGACTTTC
CDR3 protein: CASSAGPSGANVLTF

D gene: .
V gene: TRBV3-1
clone size: .
J gene: TRBJ1-1
CDR3 DNA: TGTGCCAGCAGCCAAGCAGTGAACACTGAAGCTTTCTTT
CDR3 protein: CASSQAVNTEAFF

D gene: .
V gene: TRBV28
clone size: few
J gene: TRBJ2-7
CDR3 DNA: TGTGCCAGCAGTTTACCCACCGAACGGGGATTCACCTACGAGCAGTACTTC
CDR3 protein: CASSLPTERGFTYEQYF